The rows below give T cell receptor beta chains drawn from one sample of a study of cytomegalovirus exposure and HLA in healthy donors. Here immunoSEQ multiplex PCR was the method, and the copy in TCRdb shows in-frame clones only, minus some. The sample has more than 85,000 clones, 55% to 80% seen once. Material: PBMCs. The source of these receptors is a female donor in good health and CMV-seronegative. CDR3s include the opening cysteine and the closing phenylalanine or tryptophan. The order of the fields is D gene, clone size, J gene, V gene, CDR3 protein, CDR3 DNA. D genes are given only for firm matches. Rows give clone size only sometimes, using once, few, many, or a class for an expanded clone.

TRBD1	NA	TRBJ1-2	TRBV4-1	CASSQEGQGYGYTF	TGCGCCAGCAGCCAAGAGGGACAGGGGTATGGCTACACCTTC
TRBD1	once	TRBJ2-2	TRBV4-3	CASRQGGGETGELFF	TGCGCCAGCAGACAGGGGGGCGGGGAAACCGGGGAGCTGTTTTTT
NA	NA	TRBJ1-1	TRBV11-2	CASSPLPRGEAFF	TGTGCCAGCAGCCCTCTTCCCAGGGGTGAAGCTTTCTTT
TRBD1	NA	TRBJ2-7	TRBV28	CASRGTGGAPSGYEQYF	TGTGCCAGCAGGGGGACAGGGGGCGCGCCGAGTGGCTACGAGCAGTACTTC
NA	NA	TRBJ1-2	TRBV7-8	CASSADRVPNYGYTF	TGTGCCAGCAGCGCCGACCGGGTTCCGAACTATGGCTACACCTTC
NA	NA	TRBJ2-1	TRBV5-1	CASSFGLYNEQFF	TGCGCCAGCAGCTTTGGACTATACAATGAGCAGTTCTTC
TRBD1	NA	TRBJ1-6	TRBV6-1	CASTDRENSPLHF	TGTGCCAGCACGGACAGGGAGAATTCACCCCTCCACTTT
NA	few	TRBJ2-7	TRBV6-1	CASKNGGYEQYF	TGTGCCAGCAAAAACGGGGGCTACGAGCAGTACTTC
TRBD2	few	TRBJ2-7	TRBV4-1	CASSWTSGIRRDEQYF	TGCGCCAGCAGCTGGACTAGCGGGATACGCCGGGACGAGCAGTACTTC
NA	NA	TRBJ2-5	TRBV5-6	CASSLAVTAETQYF	TGTGCCAGCAGCTTGGCCGTGACAGCTGAGACCCAGTACTTC
NA	NA	TRBJ2-1	TRBV9	CASSASETNYHNEQFF	TGTGCCAGCAGCGCCAGTGAGACTAACTACCACAATGAGCAGTTCTTC
TRBD1	few	TRBJ1-4	TRBV29-1	CSVEGSQGLHEKLFF	TGCAGCGTTGAAGGCTCACAGGGGTTGCATGAAAAACTGTTTTTT
NA	few	TRBJ2-7	TRBV7-2	CASSEGLRGYEQYF	TGTGCCAGCAGCGAAGGCCTCCGGGGCTACGAGCAGTACTTC
NA	NA	TRBJ2-7	TRBV2	CASRDTVYEQYF	TGTGCCAGCCGGGACACAGTCTACGAGCAGTACTTC
NA	NA	TRBJ1-1	TRBV11-2	CASSSQGGYTEAFF	TGTGCCAGCAGTTCCCAGGGAGGGTACACTGAAGCTTTCTTT
NA	NA	TRBJ2-5	TRBV6-6	CASREQGEETQYF	TGTGCCAGCAGGGAACAGGGAGAGGAGACCCAGTACTTC
NA	NA	TRBJ1-5	TRBV11-3	CASSLDGSNQPQHF	TGTGCCAGCAGCTTAGACGGTAGCAATCAGCCCCAGCATTTT
NA	NA	TRBJ2-6	TRBV7-2	CASSRGSGANVLTF	TGTGCCAGCAGCCGGGGGTCCGGGGCCAACGTCCTGACTTTC
NA	NA	TRBJ2-7	TRBV18	CASSPQGGYEQYF	TGTGCCAGCTCACCACAGGGGGGGTACGAGCAGTACTTC
TRBD1	NA	TRBJ2-1	TRBV29-1	CSVELAKGLSRGLYNEQFF	TGCAGCGTTGAGTTGGCAAAAGGGCTATCGAGGGGGCTATACAATGAGCAGTTCTTC
NA	NA	TRBJ2-1	TRBV2	CASGGGDEQFF	TGTGCCAGCGGAGGAGGCGATGAGCAGTTCTTC
NA	NA	TRBJ1-4	TRBV6-5	CASRDNGRKLFF	TGTGCCAGCAGGGACAACGGACGGAAACTGTTTTTT
NA	few	TRBJ2-7	TRBV11-2	CATGREPYEQYF	TGTGCCACCGGACGGGAGCCCTACGAGCAGTACTTC